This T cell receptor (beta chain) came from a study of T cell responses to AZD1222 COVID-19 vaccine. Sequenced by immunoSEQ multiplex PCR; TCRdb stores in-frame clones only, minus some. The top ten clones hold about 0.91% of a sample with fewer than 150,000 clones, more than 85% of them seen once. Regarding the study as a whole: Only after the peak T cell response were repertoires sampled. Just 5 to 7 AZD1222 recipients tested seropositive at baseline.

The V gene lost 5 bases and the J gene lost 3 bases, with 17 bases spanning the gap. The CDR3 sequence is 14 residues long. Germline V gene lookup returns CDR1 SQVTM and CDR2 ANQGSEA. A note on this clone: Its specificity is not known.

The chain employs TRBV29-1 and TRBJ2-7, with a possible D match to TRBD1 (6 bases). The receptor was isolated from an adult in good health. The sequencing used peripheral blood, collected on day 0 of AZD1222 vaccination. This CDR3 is CSVRSTGTLYEQYF. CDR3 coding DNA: TGCAGCGTTCGGAGTACAGGGACCCTCTACGAGCAGTACTTC.